This T cell receptor (beta chain) was obtained from a study of PD-1 blockade in classical Hodgkin lymphoma. With V trimmed by 1 base and J by 8 bases, 18 bases remained unmatched. Germline values: CDR1 SGHVS, CDR2 FNYEAQ. CDR3 size: 19 residues. Exposure to brentuximab vedotin varied, and each patient had relapsed following autologous stem cell transplantation. Complete response, partial response or progressive disease constituted the best responses recorded. The protocol was immunoSEQ multiplex PCR, while the TCRdb copy is restricted to in-frame clones and leaves out a portion. The profile covers tens of thousands of clones, with 70% appearing a single time and 20% to 30% taken by the ten largest. For this clone: The antigen is undetermined.

General study findings and limits: Complete responders matched newly diagnosed patients in baseline diversity.

The chain carries TRBV7-6 and TRBJ2-3; 10 bases agree with TRBD2. The sample consisted of peripheral blood mononuclear cells (PBMCs), taken before the second cycle of nivolumab. The receptor comes from a human donor with classical Hodgkin lymphoma. The CDR3 spells CASSLGLAGEKGHRGTQYF. The CDR3 nucleotides are TGTGCCAGCAGCTTAGGGCTAGCGGGGGAAAAAGGTCACAGGGGTACGCAGTATTTT.